This T cell receptor beta chain originates from a study of glioma-infiltrating T cells. Using RNA template, CDR3s of TCR alpha and beta were amplified with iRepertoire arm-PCR. TCRdb itself ran the multiplex PCR reads through MiXCR, one entry per CDR3 protein. The table has roughly 200,000 distinct CDR3 sequences, roughly a third seen once. At least ten counts were recorded for this clonotype. The source is a human donor with low-grade glioma or glioblastoma, undergoing nonglioma brain surgery, or in good health (not recorded which). What was sequenced was glioma tissue, nonneoplastic brain tissue, or PBMCs (not recorded which).

The CDR3 region is CASSDSGGTQYF. For the CDR3, the DNA is TGTGCCAGTAGCGATTCAGGGGGTACGCAGTATTTT. This sequence joins TRBV19 and TRBJ2-3, with 7 bases that match TRBD1. Germline V CDR1 and CDR2: LNHDA, SQIVND (reference sequence). The CDR3 is 12 residues long. J gave up 8 bases and V 6 bases, and 5 bases lay outside the gene matches.